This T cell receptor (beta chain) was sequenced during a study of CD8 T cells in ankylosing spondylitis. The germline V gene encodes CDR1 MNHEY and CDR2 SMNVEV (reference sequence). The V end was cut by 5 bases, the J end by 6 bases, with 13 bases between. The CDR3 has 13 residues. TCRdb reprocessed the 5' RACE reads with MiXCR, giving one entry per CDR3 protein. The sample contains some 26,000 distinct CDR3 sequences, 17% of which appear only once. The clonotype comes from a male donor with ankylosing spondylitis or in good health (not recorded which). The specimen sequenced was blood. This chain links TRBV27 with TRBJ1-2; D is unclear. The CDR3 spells CASSPSVWDGYTF. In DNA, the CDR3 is TGTGCCAGCAGTCCCTCGGTGTGGGATGGCTACACCTTC.